This T cell receptor (beta chain) was documented in a study of T-cell reconstitution after alpha-beta-depleted transplantation in children. This clonotype has just a few counts. Preparation of the TCRbeta library used unique molecular identifiers. TCRdb called the PCR reads again in MiXCR, with one record for every CDR3 protein. The table lists around 400,000 distinct CDR3 sequences, around 21% of them singletons. The length of the CDR3 is 16 residues. CDR1 and CDR2 from the germline V gene are SEHNR and FQNEAQ (reference sequence). Trimming cost V 1 base and J 1 base, with 12 bases left between them.

The chain couples TRBV7-9 to TRBJ2-3; D remains unclear. Material: PBMCs from the stem cell graft donor, obtained from the stem cell graft. The clonotype was recovered from a human donor who donated a stem cell graft to a child with acute myeloid leukemia. The CDR3 DNA reads TGTGCCAGCAGCTTAGAGGCCAGGTACCGCACAGATACGCAGTATTTT. Encoded protein: CASSLEARYRTDTQYF.